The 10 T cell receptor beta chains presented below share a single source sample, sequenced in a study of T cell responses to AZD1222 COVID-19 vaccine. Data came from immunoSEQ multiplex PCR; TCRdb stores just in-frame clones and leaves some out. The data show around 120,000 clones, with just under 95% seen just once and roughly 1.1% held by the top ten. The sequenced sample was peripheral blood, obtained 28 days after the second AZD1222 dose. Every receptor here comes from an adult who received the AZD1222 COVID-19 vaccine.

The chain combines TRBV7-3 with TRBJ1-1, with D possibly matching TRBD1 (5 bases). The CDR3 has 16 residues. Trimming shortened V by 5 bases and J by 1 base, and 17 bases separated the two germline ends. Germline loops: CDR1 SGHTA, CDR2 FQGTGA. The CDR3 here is CASSTSGRVANTEAFF. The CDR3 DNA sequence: TGTGCCAGCAGCACAAGTGGCAGGGTGGCGAACACTGAAGCTTTCTTT.

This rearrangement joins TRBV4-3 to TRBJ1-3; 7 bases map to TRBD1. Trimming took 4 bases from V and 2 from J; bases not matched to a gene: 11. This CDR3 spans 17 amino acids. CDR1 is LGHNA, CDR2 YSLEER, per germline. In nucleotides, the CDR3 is TGCGCCAGCAGCCGAGACAGGGATCAGCGCCCTGGAAACACCATATATTTT. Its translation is CASSRDRDQRPGNTIYF.

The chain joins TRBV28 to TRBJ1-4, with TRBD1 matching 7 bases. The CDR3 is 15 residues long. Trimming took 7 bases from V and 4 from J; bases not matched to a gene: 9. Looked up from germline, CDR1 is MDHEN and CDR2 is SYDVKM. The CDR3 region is CASTTAGTVNEKLFF. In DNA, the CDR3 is TGTGCCAGCACCACCGCCGGGACAGTTAATGAAAAACTGTTTTTT. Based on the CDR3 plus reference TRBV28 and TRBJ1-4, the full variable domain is DVKVTQSSRYLVKRTGEKVFLECVQDMDHENMFWYRQDPGLGLRLIYFSYDVKMKEKGDIPEGYSVSREKKERFSLILESASTNQTSMYLCASTTAGTVNEKLFFGSGTQLSVL.

CDR3 residues: CASSLEQLTGRLGYTF. Written as DNA, the CDR3 is TGTGCCAGCAGCTTAGAACAACTGACAGGGCGTCTTGGCTACACCTTC. The gene calls are TRBV7-2 and TRBJ1-2; 7 bases align to TRBD1. Trimming cost V 1 base and J 7 bases; bases outside gene matches: 12. CDR3 size: 16 residues. The germline gives CDR1 SGHTA, CDR2 FQGNSA.

The CDR3 loop is CAWSTGNEKLFF. For the CDR3, the DNA is TGTGCCTGGAGCACAGGTAATGAAAAACTGTTTTTT. The rearrangement links TRBV30 to TRBJ1-4, with D maybe TRBD1 (5 bases). Germline CDR1 is GTSNPN and CDR2 is SVGIG (reference sequence). The CDR3 totals 12 residues. Trimming left V 3 bases short and J 4 bases short, with 6 bases between.

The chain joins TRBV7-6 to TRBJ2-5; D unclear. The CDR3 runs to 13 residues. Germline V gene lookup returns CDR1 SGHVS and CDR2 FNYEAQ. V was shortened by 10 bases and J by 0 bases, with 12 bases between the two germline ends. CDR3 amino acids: CATGVGNQETQYF. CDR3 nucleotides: TGTGCCACTGGGGTAGGAAACCAAGAGACCCAGTACTTC.

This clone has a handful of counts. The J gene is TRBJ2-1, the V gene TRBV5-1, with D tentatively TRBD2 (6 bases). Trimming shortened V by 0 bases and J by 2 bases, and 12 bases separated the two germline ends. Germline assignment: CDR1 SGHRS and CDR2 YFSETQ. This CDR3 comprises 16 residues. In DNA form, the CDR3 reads TGCGCCAGCAGCTTGGATGTGGGAGGAACCTACAATGAGCAGTTCTTC. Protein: CASSLDVGGTYNEQFF.

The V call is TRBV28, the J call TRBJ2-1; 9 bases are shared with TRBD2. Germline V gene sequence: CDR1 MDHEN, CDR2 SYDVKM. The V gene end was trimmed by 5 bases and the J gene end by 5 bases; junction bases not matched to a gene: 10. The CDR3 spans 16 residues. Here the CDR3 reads CASSRLSGSSDNEQFF. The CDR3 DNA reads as TGTGCCAGCAGTAGACTTAGCGGGAGTAGTGACAATGAGCAGTTCTTC.

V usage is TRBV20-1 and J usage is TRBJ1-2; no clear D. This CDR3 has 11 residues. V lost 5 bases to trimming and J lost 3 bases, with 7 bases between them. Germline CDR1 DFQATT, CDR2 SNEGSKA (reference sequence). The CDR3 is CSASLYYGYTF. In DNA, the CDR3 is TGCAGTGCTTCCCTTTACTATGGCTACACCTTC.

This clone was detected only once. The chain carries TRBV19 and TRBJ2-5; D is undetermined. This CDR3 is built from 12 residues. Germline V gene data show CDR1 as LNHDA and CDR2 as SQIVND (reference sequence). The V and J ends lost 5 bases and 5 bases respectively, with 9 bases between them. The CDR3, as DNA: TGTGCCAGTAGTGCCGACGGGGAGACCCAGTACTTC. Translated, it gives CASSADGETQYF.